A single TCR beta chain is shown here with its context. The target antigen is unknown. The record originates from a study of immune evolution from preneoplasia to lung adenocarcinoma. The study's findings and limits: From normal lung to invasive adenocarcinoma, top clone frequencies appeared to decrease.

Germline V gene sequence: CDR1 GTSNPN, CDR2 SVGIG (reference sequence). Trimming cost V 0 bases and J 3 bases, with 8 bases left between them. The CDR3 covers 14 residues. The method was immunoSEQ multiplex PCR; TCRdb's version includes in-frame clones alone and lacks a portion of them. The sample lists under 2,000 clones, roughly 74% occurring once. The sample comprised FFPE atypical adenomatous hyperplasia tissue from the lung. Indicated subset: atypical adenomatous hyperplasia (AAH), lung preneoplasia. This chain joins TRBV30 and TRBJ2-2; D uncertain. The sequence came from a person between 70 and 80 years old with lung adenocarcinoma. The chain's CDR3 is CAWSVTLHTGELFF. The CDR3 region has the DNA TGTGCCTGGAGTGTTACGCTGCACACCGGGGAGCTGTTTTTT.